What follows are 8 T cell receptor beta chains derived from one specimen sequenced in a study of blood T cell repertoires in COVID-19. Sequencing used immunoSEQ multiplex PCR; TCRdb keeps in-frame clones, though not all of them. The sample lists around 390,000 clones, just under 90% occurring once. Input material: PBMCs or T cells enriched from blood (not recorded which). The receptors here all came from a woman aged 45-65 years who had recovered from COVID-19.

The CDR3 DNA reads as TGTGCCAGCAGTCCCCGGGACATTGGCTACACCTTC. Translated: CASSPRDIGYTF. This chain connects TRBV6-5 to TRBJ1-2; possible D gene TRBD1, 6 bases. CDR1 and CDR2 (germline): MNHEY, SVGAGI. V was trimmed by 5 bases and J by 7 bases, leaving 11 bases between them. The CDR3 covers 12 residues.

Here the CDR3 DNA reads TGTGCCAGCAGTGAAGTCCCGGGGGGCACTGAAGCTTTCTTT. As protein: CASSEVPGGTEAFF. The chain combines TRBV6-1 with TRBJ1-1; a weak D match, TRBD1 (5 bases). The CDR3 loop spans 14 amino acids. The V gene's germline CDR1 is MNHNS and CDR2 SASEGT. Deletions cut 1 base from V and 4 bases from J, with 10 bases between.

Worth noting for this clone: No DNA is shown, since the ends of the CDR3 on it are uncertain; the CDR3 is the one TCRdb lists. The J gene is TRBJ2-2, the V gene TRBV7-9; the table's D call, TRBD2, was not checked against the DNA. The CDR3 is 12 residues long, ends included. Germline V gene sequence: CDR1 SEHNR, CDR2 FQNEAQ (reference sequence). The CDR3 spells CASSRKLRSCFF.

The chain recombines TRBV6-5 with TRBJ1-1, with 7 bases lining up with TRBD1. From germline, CDR1 is MNHEY and CDR2 SVGAGI. The CDR3 is 14 amino acids. J lost 3 bases, V lost 6 bases, and 7 bases had no gene match. The CDR3 coding sequence is TGTGCCAGCAGCCTAGTACAGGGGTACACTGAAGCTTTCTTT. It yields the protein CASSLVQGYTEAFF.

This chain joins TRBV5-4 and TRBJ2-7, with 7 bases fitting TRBD2. The CDR3 has 15 amino acids. The germline V gene has CDR1 SGHNT and CDR2 YYREEE (reference sequence). V lost 0 bases to trimming and J lost 2 bases; unmatched junction nucleotides: 5. CDR3 sequence: CASSLAGRVPYEQYF. For the CDR3, the DNA is TGTGCCAGCAGCTTGGCAGGGAGGGTACCCTACGAGCAGTACTTC. Filled out from reference TRBV5-4 and TRBJ2-7, the complete variable domain reads ETGVTQSPTHLIKTRGQQVTLRCSSQSGHNTVSWYQQALGQGPQFIFQYYREEENGRGNFPPRFSGLQFPNYSSELNVNALELDDSALYLCASSLAGRVPYEQYFGPGTRLTVT.

This clone was seen more than once but under ten times. This chain joins TRBV19 and TRBJ1-5; the match to TRBD1 covers 7 bases. Germline V gene lookup returns CDR1 LNHDA and CDR2 SQIVND (reference sequence). The CDR3 runs 14 residues. After removal of 9 bases from V and 4 bases from J, the junction contained 9 bases not matched to a gene. CDR3: CASRGTELNQPQHF. The CDR3 bases are TGTGCCAGCCGAGGGACAGAACTTAATCAGCCCCAGCATTTT.

This clone was detected only once. This chain joins TRBV5-6 and TRBJ1-2; 7 nucleotides match TRBD1. The CDR3 has 14 amino acids. V gave up 4 bases and J gave up 8 bases; unmatched junction bases: 11. Germline V gene lookup returns CDR1 SGHDT and CDR2 YYEEEE. The CDR3 loop reads CASSGDGRGRGYTF. In DNA, the CDR3 is TGTGCCAGCAGCGGCGATGGTAGGGGGCGAGGCTACACCTTC.

This chain links TRBV11-1 with TRBJ2-1; 8 bases are shared with TRBD2. Germline V CDR1 and CDR2: SGHAT, FQDESV (reference sequence). Unmatched junction bases numbered 3, after V lost 1 base and J lost 4 bases. This CDR3 comprises 15 residues. CDR3 loop: CASSLVSGVYNEQFF. In DNA, the CDR3 is TGTGCCAGCAGCTTAGTTAGCGGGGTATACAATGAGCAGTTCTTC.